Listed below are T cell receptor beta chains from one sample, sequenced in a study of cytomegalovirus exposure and HLA in healthy donors. Here immunoSEQ multiplex PCR was the method, and the copy in TCRdb shows in-frame clones only, minus some. The sample has 130,000 or so clones, around 8.5% seen once. Source material: PBMCs. Source of these receptors: a man aged 40-55 years in good health and CMV-seronegative. CDR3s include the opening cysteine and the closing phenylalanine or tryptophan. A D gene is named only where the DNA matches it firmly. Size is omitted from some rows. Given values are once, few, many or a class for expanded clones.

abundance	d_gene	v_gene	j_gene	CDR3nt	CDR3aa
few	TRBD1	TRBV11-2	TRBJ1-1	TGTGCCAGCAGCCAGACAGGGATGAACACTGAAGCTTTCTTT	CASSQTGMNTEAFF
-	-	TRBV6-6	TRBJ1-5	TGTGCCAGCAGTTACTCCGAGGTTCAGCCCCAGCATTTT	CASSYSEVQPQHF
few	-	TRBV4-1	TRBJ1-1	TGCGCCAGCAGCCAGGAAGGGGTCCTGAACACTGAAGCTTTCTTT	CASSQEGVLNTEAFF
-	-	TRBV5-5	TRBJ2-7	TGTGCCAGCAGCTTAGACAGACGGTACGAGCAGTACTTC	CASSLDRRYEQYF
few	TRBD2	TRBV5-1	TRBJ2-2	TGCGCCAGCAGCTTTTCAGCGGGGGACACCGGGGAGCTGTTTTTT	CASSFSAGDTGELFF
-	TRBD1	TRBV2	TRBJ2-2	TGTGCCAGCAGTGTCATAGGACAGGGGACCGGGGAGCTGTTTTTT	CASSVIGQGTGELFF
-	-	TRBV4-1	TRBJ2-5	TGCGCCAGCAGCCAAGATCTGGTAAGGACTCAAGAGACCCAGTACTTC	CASSQDLVRTQETQYF
few	-	TRBV9	TRBJ2-3	TGTGCCAGCAGCGTAGGAGGGGGGGGCACAGATACGCAGTATTTT	CASSVGGGGTDTQYF
-	TRBD1	TRBV16	TRBJ2-4	TGTGCCAGCAGCCAAAGGGCTGACAGGGGCGAAAACATTCAGTACTTC	CASSQRADRGENIQYF
few	-	TRBV7-9	TRBJ2-7	TGTGCCAGCAGCTTGGCCCTAGAGGGAAGTGCGTACTTC	CASSLALEGSAYF
few	-	TRBV25-1	TRBJ1-6	TGTGCCAGCAGTGCAGGCGTTCCAGGGTCCGGCAATTCACCCCTCCACTTT	CASSAGVPGSGNSPLHF
few	TRBD2	TRBV6-4	TRBJ2-7	TGTGCCAGCAGTGAAATGAGTAGCGGGCGGTCCTACGAGCAGTACTTC	CASSEMSSGRSYEQYF
few	TRBD1	TRBV7-2	TRBJ1-1	TGTGCCAGCAGCCAAGACAGGGTAGGCACTGAAGCTTTCTTT	CASSQDRVGTEAFF
-	-	TRBV14	TRBJ2-3	TGTGCCAGCAGCCCGGAGGCTTTCACAGATACGCAGTATTTT	CASSPEAFTDTQYF
-	TRBD1	TRBV30	TRBJ2-2	TGTGCCTGGAAACAGGGGTTTATTGGGGAGCTGTTTTTT	CAWKQGFIGELFF
few	TRBD1	TRBV6-1	TRBJ2-2	TGTGCCAGCAGGCCCGGACAGGGAACCGGGGAGCTGTTTTTT	CASRPGQGTGELFF
few	TRBD1	TRBV7-6	TRBJ2-7	TGTGCCAGCAGCCCCCGACAGGGCTTCTACGAGCAGTACTTC	CASSPRQGFYEQYF
few	-	TRBV4-1	TRBJ1-1	TGCGCCAGCAGCCAAGAAGGGGGACACGAAGCTTTCTTT	CASSQEGGHEAFF
-	-	TRBV5-1	TRBJ1-6	TGCGCCAGCAGCCTCAGGTCGGATCAGATAGGCACTTCACCCCTCCACTTT	CASSLRSDQIGTSPLHF
-	-	TRBV6-4	TRBJ1-2	TGTGCCAATACGATTAGAGGGGGAAACGAATATGGTGGCTACACCTTC	CANTIRGGNEYGGYTF
few	-	TRBV11-2	TRBJ2-7	TGTGCCAGCAGCATGACTCCTGCCTACGAGCAGTACTTC	CASSMTPAYEQYF
-	-	TRBV9	TRBJ1-3	TGTGCCAGCACCGCCGGGGGGTTTGGAAACACCATATATTTT	CASTAGGFGNTIYF
once	TRBD1	TRBV7-9	TRBJ2-1	TGTGCCAGCAGCTTGTCAGTTGGGGTTTACAGGGGCAATGAGCAGTTCTTC	CASSLSVGVYRGNEQFF
few	-	TRBV6-5	TRBJ1-1	TGTGCCAGCTTGGCAGGGGCCGGGACTGAAGCTTTCTTT	CASLAGAGTEAFF
-	TRBD2	TRBV7-3	TRBJ2-3	TGTGCCAGCAGCCGCCGACTAGCGGGGGGGGAAGATACGCAGTATTTT	CASSRRLAGGEDTQYF
-	TRBD1	TRBV9	TRBJ1-1	TGTGCCAGCAGCGTAGGGGCCGGGACAGGAGAAGCTTTCTTT	CASSVGAGTGEAFF
-	TRBD1	TRBV10-2	TRBJ2-7	TGCGCCAGCACGACAGGGGACTCCTACGAGCAGTACTTC	CASTTGDSYEQYF
few	-	TRBV5-4	TRBJ2-1	TGTGCCAGCAGCTTCAAAGTACGGTCCTACAATGAGCAGTTCTTC	CASSFKVRSYNEQFF
few	-	TRBV5-1	TRBJ2-6	TGCGCCAGCAGGTTGGAGAGCTCTGGGGCCAACGTCCTGACTTTC	CASRLESSGANVLTF
-	-	TRBV4-1	TRBJ2-1	TGCGCCAGCAGCCAAGATCCGTCAGGGACTTACAATGAGCAGTTCTTC	CASSQDPSGTYNEQFF
-	-	TRBV11-2	TRBJ1-1	TGTGCCAGCAGCTTAGGACAGACCCTGAACACTGAAGCTTTCTTT	CASSLGQTLNTEAFF
few	TRBD2	TRBV27	TRBJ2-7	TGTGCCAGCAGGCGACCGGGACTAGCTAACCACGAGCAGTACTTC	CASRRPGLANHEQYF
few	-	TRBV5-4	TRBJ2-7	TGTGCCAGCAGCTTGGTTGCCGGGTCCTACGAGCAGTACTTC	CASSLVAGSYEQYF
-	-	TRBV29-1	TRBJ1-2	TGCAGCGTTGGGGCAGCAAGTAACTATGGCTACACCTTC	CSVGAASNYGYTF
few	-	TRBV5-6	TRBJ1-1	TGTGCCAGCACCCTGACAGGTACCACTGAAGCTTTCTTT	CASTLTGTTEAFF
few	-	TRBV11-2	TRBJ2-3	TGTGCCAGCAGCCTTACGGGTCTCTACACAGATACGCAGTATTTT	CASSLTGLYTDTQYF
-	-	TRBV6-5	TRBJ1-1	TGTGCCAGCCAGTCATGGCAGGGGATGGAGGCTTTCTTT	CASQSWQGMEAFF
-	-	TRBV10-1	TRBJ2-1	TGCGCCAGCAGTCGGCGCGGCTCCTACAATGAGCAGTTCTTC	CASSRRGSYNEQFF
few	TRBD1	TRBV27	TRBJ1-4	TGTGCCAGCAGTTCTGGGACAGGGTATGAAAAACTGTTTTTT	CASSSGTGYEKLFF
-	TRBD1	TRBV29-1	TRBJ1-2	TGCAGCGTTGAAGTCCCGGACAGGCCGAACTATGGCTACACCTTC	CSVEVPDRPNYGYTF
-	-	TRBV19	TRBJ1-2	TGTGCCAGTAGTATCTCAGGCGGCTACACCTTC	CASSISGGYTF
few	TRBD1	TRBV10-1	TRBJ1-1	TGCGCCAGCAGTTTGGACAGGGGGTTCACCGAAGCTTTCTTT	CASSLDRGFTEAFF
-	TRBD1	TRBV30	TRBJ1-1	TGTGCCTGGAGCCCCGGGGGGGCAGGGGGTGCAGCTTTCTTT	CAWSPGGAGGAAFF
few	-	TRBV7-9	TRBJ1-1	TGTGCCAGCAGCGCAGGGTGGGAAGGAGCTTTCTTT	CASSAGWEGAFF
few	-	TRBV11-2	TRBJ2-3	TGTGCCAGCAGCCCGAGAAGCCCAGGGATGCTGACAGATACGCAGTATTTT	CASSPRSPGMLTDTQYF
-	-	TRBV29-1	TRBJ2-7	TGCAGCGGTACAGCTCCTCCCGACTACGAGCAGTACTTC	CSGTAPPDYEQYF
few	-	TRBV16	TRBJ2-3	TGTGCCAGCGGTTCTGGGGCCGATACGCAGTATTTT	CASGSGADTQYF
few	TRBD1	TRBV4-1	TRBJ2-7	TGCGCCAGCAGCCAAGTTGCAGGGGGCTTTATCTACGAGCAGTACTTC	CASSQVAGGFIYEQYF
-	-	TRBV6-1	TRBJ2-2	TGTGCCAGCAGTGTGGGCGCGAACACCGGGGAGCTGTTTTTT	CASSVGANTGELFF
few	TRBD1	TRBV7-7	TRBJ2-7	TGTGCCAGCAGCTTTGGGACAGGGGGATCCTACGAGCAGTACTTC	CASSFGTGGSYEQYF
-	-	TRBV6-1	TRBJ1-6	TGTGCCAGCAGTGAATGGGGCAGTAATTCACCCCTCCACTTT	CASSEWGSNSPLHF
-	-	TRBV5-6	TRBJ1-1	TGTGCCAGCAGCCATTTGGGAGGGGCAGGCGAGGACACTGAAGCTTTCTTT	CASSHLGGAGEDTEAFF
-	-	TRBV27	TRBJ2-5	TGTGCCAGTTCCCCGTCGGGGGAAGAGACCCAGTACTTC	CASSPSGEETQYF